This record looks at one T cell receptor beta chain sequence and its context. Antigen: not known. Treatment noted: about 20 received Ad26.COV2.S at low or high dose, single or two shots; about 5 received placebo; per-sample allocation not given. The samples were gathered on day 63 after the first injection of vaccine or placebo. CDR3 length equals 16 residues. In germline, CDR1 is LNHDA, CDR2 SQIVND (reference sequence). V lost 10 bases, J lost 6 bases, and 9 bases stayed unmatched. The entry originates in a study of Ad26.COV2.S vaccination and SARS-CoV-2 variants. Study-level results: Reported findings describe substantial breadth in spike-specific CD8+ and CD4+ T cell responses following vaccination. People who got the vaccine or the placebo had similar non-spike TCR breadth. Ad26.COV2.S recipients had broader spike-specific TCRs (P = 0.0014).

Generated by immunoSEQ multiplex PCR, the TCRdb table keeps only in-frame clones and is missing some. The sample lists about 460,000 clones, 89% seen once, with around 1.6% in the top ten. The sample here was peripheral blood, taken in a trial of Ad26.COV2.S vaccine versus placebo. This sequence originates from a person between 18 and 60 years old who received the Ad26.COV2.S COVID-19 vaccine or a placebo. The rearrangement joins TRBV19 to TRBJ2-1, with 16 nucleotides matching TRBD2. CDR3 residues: CATEGLAGGDLNEQFF. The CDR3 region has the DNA TGTGCCACCGAGGGACTAGCGGGAGGGGACCTCAATGAGCAGTTCTTC.